The source of this T cell receptor (beta chain) is a study of T cell changes during pregnancy in multiple sclerosis. The germline V gene has CDR1 SGHRS and CDR2 YFSETQ. V gave up 3 bases and J gave up 8 bases, with 5 bases separating them. The CDR3 sequence is 11 residues long. Sequenced by immunoSEQ multiplex PCR; TCRdb stores in-frame clones only, minus some. The sample consists of 35,000 or so clones, roughly nine tenths of them appearing once. The J gene is TRBJ2-2, the V gene TRBV5-1; D unclear. This TCR was recovered from a female donor with multiple sclerosis, enrolled in a pregnancy study. The material sequenced was CD4+ T cells from peripheral blood mononuclear cells, taken after pregnancy. The CDR3 DNA sequence: TGCGCCAGCAGCTCATTGGGGGAGCTGTTTTTT. Translation: CASSSLGELFF.